A single sample gave rise to the 5 T cell receptor beta chains below, sequenced in a study of shared clonotypes between healthy human individuals. CD45RO-negative CD8 cells positively selected for CCR7 made up the naive population, which excluded terminally differentiated effector memory CD45RA+ cells. Profiled with immunoSEQ multiplex PCR; TCRdb holds only in-frame clones, not every one. The repertoire consists of millions of clones, with around 96% occurring once and the leading ten covering around 1.1%. The sample was naive CD8+ T cells sorted from blood. These receptors all come from a man aged 18 to 29 in good health.

The chain couples TRBV11-2 to TRBJ1-4; D is unresolved. V was shortened by 4 bases and J by 0 bases, with 15 bases between the two germline ends. Germline assignment: CDR1 SGHAT and CDR2 FQNNGV. This CDR3 spans 17 amino acids. CDR3 coding DNA: TGTGCCAGCAGCTACCTCTTTAGCCAGACAACTAATGAAAAACTGTTTTTT. It encodes CASSYLFSQTTNEKLFF.

The V gene is TRBV4-1, the J gene TRBJ2-1, with 7 bases fitting TRBD2. Per the germline V gene, CDR1 is MGHRA and CDR2 is YSYEKL. After removal of 1 base from V and 8 bases from J, the junction contained 11 bases not matched to a gene. The CDR3 consists of 16 residues. The CDR3 bases are TGCGCCAGCAGCCAAGTTCCCGGGACTACTAGGGATGAGCAGTTCTTC. Translated, it gives CASSQVPGTTRDEQFF.

The CDR3 nucleotides read TGTGCCATCAGTGAAAACGGACAGGGGGATTCACCCCTCCACTTT. Translation: CAISENGQGDSPLHF. The chain employs TRBV10-3 and TRBJ1-6, with 10 bases aligning to TRBD1. Germline CDR1 is ENHRY and CDR2 is SYGVKD. With 3 bases clipped from V and 8 bases from J, the junction kept 4 bases outside the gene matches. This CDR3 region has 15 residues.

The chain uses TRBV10-3 and TRBJ1-5, with a possible D match to TRBD1 (6 bases). V lost 3 bases and J 5 bases, leaving 14 bases between the germline ends. This CDR3 is built from 15 residues. The germline V gene encodes CDR1 ENHRY and CDR2 SYGVKD. The CDR3: CAISDQGTIDQPQHF. The CDR3 DNA is TGTGCCATCAGTGACCAGGGGACAATTGATCAGCCCCAGCATTTT.

The V and J genes are TRBV19 and TRBJ2-2; D not certain. Trimming pared 0 bases from V and 3 bases from J, leaving 8 bases between. Germline V lookup: CDR1 LNHDA, CDR2 SQIVND (reference sequence). This CDR3 has 15 residues. The CDR3 DNA sequence: TGTGCCAGTAGTATAGAATATCTGTACACCGGGGAGCTGTTTTTT. Encoded protein: CASSIEYLYTGELFF.